The 20 T cell receptor beta chains reported below all come from one sample, sequenced in a study of breast tumors, draining lymph nodes, adjacent tissues (dated by TCRdb to about 2016). Library method: multiplex PCR. TCRdb records Illumina HiSeq 2000 as the sequencer. Using fastp at Q25 and MiXCR, TCRdb reprocessed the public reads and kept productive beta chains. Records with the same CDR3 protein are collapsed into one entry carrying the most frequent genes and DNA. This sample holds roughly 14,000 distinct CDR3 sequences; around 50% were observed only once. 25% to 35% of the sample rests with the top ten. The sample was tumor-adjacent breast tissue. These receptors all stem from a female donor with breast cancer. Some clones in this sample may be carry-over from other donors' samples.

The chain couples TRBV24-1 to TRBJ2-1; the match to TRBD1 covers 7 bases. This CDR3 is built from 14 residues. Germline V gene sequence: CDR1 KGHDR, CDR2 SFDVKD. V shed 5 bases and J 6 bases; nucleotides not matched to a gene: 6. Written as DNA, the CDR3 is TGTGCCACCAGTGCCGGGACAGAGCCCAATGAGCAGTTCTTC. It encodes CATSAGTEPNEQFF.

This clonotype was seen only a few times. Since a much larger clone is just one base distant, this may be a read error. The gene calls are TRBV11-2 and TRBJ2-1, with D possibly being TRBD1 or TRBD2 (6 bases each). The CDR3 loop spans 15 amino acids. The germline V gene has CDR1 SGHAT and CDR2 FQNNGV. The CDR3 DNA sequence: TGTGCCAGCAGCTTAGAGGGGGGCCCGAACAATGAGCGGTTCTTC. Encoded protein: CASSLEGGPNNERFF.

This clonotype appeared many times. The DNA of the CDR3 is TGTGCCAGCAGCTTATTCACGGCAGATACGCAGTATTTT. This sequence encodes CASSLFTADTQYF. The rearrangement joins TRBV7-3 to TRBJ2-3; no definite D call. This CDR3 is 13 amino acids long. Germline CDR1 SGHTA, CDR2 FQGTGA. The V gene lost 2 bases and the J gene lost 4 bases, with 7 bases spanning the gap. The whole variable domain, filled in from reference TRBV7-3 and TRBJ2-3, reads GAGVSQTPSNKVTEKGKYVELRCDPISGHTALYWYRQSLGQGPEFLIYFQGTGAADDSGLPNDRFFAVRPEGSVSTLKIQRTERGDSAVYLCASSLFTADTQYFGPGTRLTVL.

This clonotype was seen many times. The genes are TRBV13 and TRBJ1-1; 9 bases are shared with TRBD1. The J segment lost 4 bases and the V segment lost 3 bases, leaving 6 bases of the junction unmatched. Looked up from germline, CDR1 is PRHDT and CDR2 is FYEKMQ (reference sequence). The CDR3 runs to 15 residues. The CDR3 nucleotides read TGTGCCAGCAGCTTGGGGGACAGGGACAGCACTGAAGCTTTCTTT. Encoded protein: CASSLGDRDSTEAFF.

This clonotype was recorded at least ten times. The CDR3 region is CASSIAGDREQYF. The CDR3 bases are TGTGCCAGTAGTATCGCGGGAGATCGCGAGCAGTACTTC. The chain links TRBV19 to TRBJ2-7; the match to TRBD2 covers 7 bases. Germline V lookup: CDR1 LNHDA, CDR2 SQIVND (reference sequence). J was trimmed by 6 bases and V by 3 bases; bases with no gene match: 5. The CDR3 loop spans 13 amino acids.

This clonotype was seen repeatedly, ten times or more. The V and J genes are TRBV5-8 and TRBJ2-2, with D unresolved. The CDR3 extends over 16 amino acids. Germline CDR1 reads SGHTS; CDR2 reads YDEGEE. Deletions cut 2 bases from V and 0 bases from J, with 11 bases between. For the CDR3, the DNA is TGTGCCAGCAGCTTAGGTGGGTTCGCGAACACCGGGGAGCTGTTTTTT. It codes for CASSLGGFANTGELFF.

This clonotype showed up just once. This chain joins TRBV7-8 and TRBJ2-1; perhaps D is TRBD1 or TRBD2 (5 bases each). In germline, CDR1 is SGHVS, CDR2 FQNEAQ. Deletions cut 5 bases from V and 15 bases from J, with 17 bases between. The CDR3 length is 12 residues. In nucleotides, the CDR3 is TGTGCCAGCAGCCGCGGTAAGGGGAGTACGTTCTTC. Protein: CASSRGKGSTFF. Full variable domain (outside the CDR3, taken from reference TRBV7-8 and TRBJ2-1): GAGVSQSPRYKVAKRGQDVALRCDPISGHVSLFWYQQALGQGPEFLTYFQNEAQLDKSGLPSDRFFAERPEGSVSTLKIQRTQQEDSAVYLCASSRGKGSTFFGPGTRLTVL.

This clonotype was seen at least ten times. The rearrangement uses TRBV27 and TRBJ2-3; D not certain. The CDR3 consists of 13 residues. Germline CDR1 MNHEY, CDR2 SMNVEV (reference sequence). V was clipped by 8 bases and J by 1 base, with 10 bases between them. CDR3 coding DNA: TGTGCCAGCGCTAGATCGCGCACAGATACGCAGTATTTT. It specifies CASARSRTDTQYF.

This clonotype appeared many times. A much larger clone lies one base from this, so it may be a read error. This chain links TRBV6-5 with TRBJ1-3; unclear D gene. From germline, CDR1 is MNHEY and CDR2 SVGAGI. CDR3 length equals 14 residues. The CDR3 region is CASSHSTTGNTIYF. The DNA for the CDR3 is TGTGCCAGCAGTCACTCCACCACTGGAAACACCATATATTTT.

This clonotype was found many times. The germline gene is not matched at one end of the junction; a read error may be the cause. This sequence joins TRBV20-1 and TRBJ1-2; perhaps TRBD1 as D (6 bases). The CDR3 spans 14 residues. Germline CDR1 DFQATT, CDR2 SNEGSKA (reference sequence). The DNA for the CDR3 is TGCAGTGCTCCGGACAGTTTCCTCAACTCTGGCTACGCCTTC. Translating gives CSAPDSFLNSGYAF.

The sample holds many counts of this clonotype. V usage is TRBV12-3 or TRBV12-4 and J usage is TRBJ2-7; 13 nucleotides agree with TRBD2. This CDR3 is built from 16 residues. V lost 5 bases and J lost 6; bases outside the gene matches: 10. The CDR3 reads CASSPGRTSGSPEQYF. For the CDR3, the DNA is TGTGCCAGCAGTCCCGGAAGGACTAGCGGGAGCCCCGAGCAGTACTTC.

This clonotype appeared a few times. The J gene is TRBJ2-4, the V gene TRBV10-1, with 7 bases fitting TRBD1. With V trimmed by 6 bases and J by 0 bases, 8 bases remained unmatched. The CDR3 loop spans 16 amino acids. Germline values: CDR1 WNHNN, CDR2 SYGVQD (reference sequence). Written as DNA, the CDR3 is TGCGCCAGCAGGATTTCAACAGGGGTAGCCAAAAACATTCAGTACTTC. Protein sequence: CASRISTGVAKNIQYF.

This clonotype was recorded at least ten times. J is TRBJ1-2 and V is TRBV29-1, with D perhaps matching TRBD1 (6 bases). This CDR3 has 14 residues. Germline loops: CDR1 SQVTM, CDR2 ANQGSEA. With 6 bases removed from V and 6 bases from J, the gap between germline ends came to 20 bases. Written as DNA, the CDR3 is TGCAGCGTCGACGGCAGGGCCGGGGGCGATGGCTACACCTTC. It codes for CSVDGRAGGDGYTF.

The table lists this clonotype with many counts. A much larger clonotype is one base distant, so this may be a read error. The genes are TRBV5-1 and TRBJ2-7; a possible D gene is TRBD1 (6 bases). Germline lookup yields CDR1 SGHRS and CDR2 YFSETQ. This CDR3 region has 13 residues. This CDR3 reads CASSLDRRYDQYF. The DNA for the CDR3 is TGCGCCAGCAGCTTAGACAGGAGGTACGACCAGTACTTC.

On this clonotype: A much larger clone differs from this one at a single base, so this may be a read error. The gene calls are TRBV9 and TRBJ2-1; TRBD2 agrees at 9 bases. The CDR3 length is 16 residues. CDR1 and CDR2 from the germline V gene are SGDLS and YYNGEE. The CDR3 DNA reads TGTGCCAGCAGCGTTAGCGGGGGCACCTCCTACAATGCGCAGTTCTTC. Translated, it gives CASSVSGGTSYNAQFF.

This clonotype was counted at least ten times. CDR3 loop: CSASRRNEQFF. The CDR3 DNA is TGCAGTGCTAGCCGGCGCAATGAGCAGTTCTTC. The rearrangement links TRBV20-1 to TRBJ2-1; unclear D gene. The length of the CDR3 is 11 residues. The ends were cut back, 3 bases at V and 6 bases at J, with 6 bases in the middle. Germline-derived CDR1 and CDR2 are DFQATT and SNEGSKA (reference sequence).

This clonotype was recorded at least ten times. A read error is possible here, since a much larger clone lies one base away. The chain carries TRBV6-1 and TRBJ1-5; no definite D call. The V gene's germline CDR1 is MNHNS and CDR2 SASEGT. The V end lost 6 bases, the J end lost 1 base, and 13 bases lay between the germline ends. The CDR3 is 15 amino acids. The CDR3 protein is CASRPMSASNQPQHF. Here the CDR3 DNA reads TGTGCCAGCAGGCCAATGTCGGCGAGCAATCAGCCCCAGCATTTT.

The chain has TRBV6-9 and TRBJ1-2, with 7 positions matching TRBD1. Germline CDR1 MNHGY, CDR2 SVAAGI. V dropped 8 bases and J dropped 6; count of bases not matched to a gene: 9. The CDR3 runs to 13 residues. CDR3 sequence reads: CASSWLTGDGYTF. CDR3 nucleotides: TGTGCCAGCTCATGGCTAACAGGGGATGGCTACACCTTC.

This clonotype was recorded many times. The V and J genes are TRBV27 and TRBJ2-7; D may be TRBD2 (5 bases). The V end was cut by 4 bases, the J end by 5 bases, with 18 bases between. Germline V lookup: CDR1 MNHEY, CDR2 SMNVEV (reference sequence). This CDR3 has 15 residues. The CDR3 reads CASSSSLGVNNEQYF. Here the CDR3 DNA reads TGTGCCAGCAGTTCTTCACTGGGAGTAAACAACGAGCAGTACTTC.

This clonotype was detected ten times or more. The chain combines TRBV16 with TRBJ1-5, with 10 bases aligning to TRBD1. V lost 4 bases and J lost 4; bases outside the gene matches: 16. The germline gives CDR1 KGHSY, CDR2 FQNENV. The CDR3 totals 19 residues. The CDR3 region has the DNA TGTGCCAGCAGCCCTAGGTCCAACACCCGGGGACAGGGGAATCAGCCCCAGCATTTT. It yields the protein CASSPRSNTRGQGNQPQHF.